The sequence of this T cell receptor beta chain was determined in a study of PD-L1 blockade in urothelial cancer. Germline lookup yields CDR1 SGHDN and CDR2 FVKESK. The CDR3 is 15 amino acids. The germline V and J ends were trimmed by 4 bases and 7 bases, with 20 bases remaining between them. Data came from immunoSEQ multiplex PCR; TCRdb stores just in-frame clones and leaves some out. The sample has around 80,000 clones; around 93% are singletons. The sample's time point: peripheral blood 6 weeks after treatment start. There were between 1 and 8 samples from each patient, taken pretreatment and on-treatment.

This receptor was obtained from a woman of 80 years or more with urothelial cancer. The chain employs TRBV14 and TRBJ2-7; D is possibly TRBD2 (7 bases). The input for sequencing was PBMCs, taken around atezolizumab (anti-PD-L1) treatment. For the CDR3, the DNA is TGTGCCAGCAGCCCCCCGCCGGGGGGCCCTCGGGAGCAGTACTTC. The encoded protein is CASSPPPGGPREQYF.